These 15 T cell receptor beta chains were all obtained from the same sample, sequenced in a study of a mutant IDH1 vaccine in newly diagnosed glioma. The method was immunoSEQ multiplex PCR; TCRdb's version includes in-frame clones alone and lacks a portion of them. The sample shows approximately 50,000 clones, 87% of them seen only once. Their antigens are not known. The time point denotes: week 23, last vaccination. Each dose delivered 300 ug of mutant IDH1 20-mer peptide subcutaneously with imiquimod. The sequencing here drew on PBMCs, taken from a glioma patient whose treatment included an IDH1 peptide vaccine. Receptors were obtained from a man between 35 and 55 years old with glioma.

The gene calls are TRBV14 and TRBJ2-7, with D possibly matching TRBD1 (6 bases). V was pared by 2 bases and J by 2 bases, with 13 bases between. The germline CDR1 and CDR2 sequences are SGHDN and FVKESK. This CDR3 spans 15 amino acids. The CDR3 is CASSQQTGPTYEQYF. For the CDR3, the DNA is TGTGCCAGCAGCCAACAAACAGGGCCGACCTACGAGCAGTACTTC.

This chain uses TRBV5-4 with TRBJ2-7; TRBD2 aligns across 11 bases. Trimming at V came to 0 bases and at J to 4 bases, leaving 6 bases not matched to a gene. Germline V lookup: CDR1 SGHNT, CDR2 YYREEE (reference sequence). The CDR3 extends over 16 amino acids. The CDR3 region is CASSLGLAGSRYEQYF. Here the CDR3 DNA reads TGTGCCAGCAGCTTGGGACTAGCGGGGTCTCGGTACGAGCAGTACTTC.

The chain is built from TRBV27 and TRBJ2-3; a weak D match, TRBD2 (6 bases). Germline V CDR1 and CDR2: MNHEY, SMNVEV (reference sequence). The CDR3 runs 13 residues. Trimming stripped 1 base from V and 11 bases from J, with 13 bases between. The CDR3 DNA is TGTGCCAGCAGTTTATTTTTGGGGGAGGTGCAGTATTTT. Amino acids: CASSLFLGEVQYF.

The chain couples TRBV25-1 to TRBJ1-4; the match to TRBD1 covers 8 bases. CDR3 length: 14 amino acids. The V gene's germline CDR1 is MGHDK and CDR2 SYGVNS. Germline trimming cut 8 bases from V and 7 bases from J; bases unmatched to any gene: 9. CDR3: CASGAGGAGEKLFF. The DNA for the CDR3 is TGTGCCAGCGGAGCAGGGGGCGCGGGTGAAAAACTGTTTTTT. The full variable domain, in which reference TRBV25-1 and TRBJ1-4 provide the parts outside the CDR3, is EADIYQTPRYLVIGTGKKITLECSQTMGHDKMYWYQQDPGMELHLIHYSYGVNSTEKGDLSSESTVSRIRTEHFPLTLESARPSHTSQYLCASGAGGAGEKLFFGSGTQLSVL.

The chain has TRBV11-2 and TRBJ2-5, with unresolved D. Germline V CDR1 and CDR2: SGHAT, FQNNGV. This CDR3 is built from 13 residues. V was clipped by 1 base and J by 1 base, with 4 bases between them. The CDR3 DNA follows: TGTGCCAGCAGCTTAGTTCCCCAAGAGACCCAGTACTTC. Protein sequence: CASSLVPQETQYF. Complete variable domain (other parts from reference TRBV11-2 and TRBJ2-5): EAGVAQSPRYKIIEKRQSVAFWCNPISGHATLYWYQQILGQGPKLLIQFQNNGVVDDSQLPKDRFSAERLKGVDSTLKIQPAKLEDSAVYLCASSLVPQETQYFGPGTRLLVL.

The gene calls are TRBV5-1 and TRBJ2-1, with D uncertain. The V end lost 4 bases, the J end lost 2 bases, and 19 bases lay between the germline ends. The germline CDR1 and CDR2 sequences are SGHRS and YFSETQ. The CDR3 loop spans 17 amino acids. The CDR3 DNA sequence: TGCGCCAGCAGCCCGACGTACTCCAGCGTAGCCTACAATGAGCAGTTCTTC. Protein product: CASSPTYSSVAYNEQFF.

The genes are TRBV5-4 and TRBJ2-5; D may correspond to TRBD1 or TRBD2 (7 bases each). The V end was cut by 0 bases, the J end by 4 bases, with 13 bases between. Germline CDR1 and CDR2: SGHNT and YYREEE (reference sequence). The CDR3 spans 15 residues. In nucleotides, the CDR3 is TGTGCCAGCAGCTTGGCTCCAGGGGGGGGAGAGACCCAGTACTTC. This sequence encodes CASSLAPGGGETQYF. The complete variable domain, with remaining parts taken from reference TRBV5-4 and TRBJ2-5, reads ETGVTQSPTHLIKTRGQQVTLRCSSQSGHNTVSWYQQALGQGPQFIFQYYREEENGRGNFPPRFSGLQFPNYSSELNVNALELDDSALYLCASSLAPGGGETQYFGPGTRLLVL.

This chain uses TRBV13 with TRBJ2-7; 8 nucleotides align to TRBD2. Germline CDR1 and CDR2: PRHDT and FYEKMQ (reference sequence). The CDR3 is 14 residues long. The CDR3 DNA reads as TGTGGCTCCAGGAACGCGGGAGGCCCCTACGAGCAGTACTTC. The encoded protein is CGSRNAGGPYEQYF. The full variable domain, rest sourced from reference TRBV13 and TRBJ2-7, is AAGVIQSPRHLIKEKRETATLKCYPIPRHDTVYWYQQGPGQDPQFLISFYEKMQSDKGSIPDRFSAQQFSDYHSELNMSSLELGDSALYFCGSRNAGGPYEQYFGPGTRLTVT.

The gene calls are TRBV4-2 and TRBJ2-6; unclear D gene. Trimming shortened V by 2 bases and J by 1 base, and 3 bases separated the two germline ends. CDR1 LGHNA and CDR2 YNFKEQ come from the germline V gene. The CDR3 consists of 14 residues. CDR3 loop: CASSQPSGANVLTF. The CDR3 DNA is TGTGCCAGCAGCCAACCTTCTGGGGCCAACGTCCTGACTTTC.

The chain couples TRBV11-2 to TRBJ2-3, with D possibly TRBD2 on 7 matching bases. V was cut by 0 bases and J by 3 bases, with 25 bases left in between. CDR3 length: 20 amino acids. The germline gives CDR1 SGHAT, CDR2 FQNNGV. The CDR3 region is CASSLDWGRGGRVGTDTQYF. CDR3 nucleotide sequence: TGTGCCAGCAGCTTAGATTGGGGGCGCGGTGGGAGGGTGGGGACAGATACGCAGTATTTT.

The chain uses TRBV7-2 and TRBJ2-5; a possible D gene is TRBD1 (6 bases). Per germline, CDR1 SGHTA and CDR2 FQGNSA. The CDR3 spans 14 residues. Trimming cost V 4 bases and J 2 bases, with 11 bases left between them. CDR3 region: CASSYSGTQETQYF. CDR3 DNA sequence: TGTGCCAGCAGCTACTCTGGGACACAAGAGACCCAGTACTTC.

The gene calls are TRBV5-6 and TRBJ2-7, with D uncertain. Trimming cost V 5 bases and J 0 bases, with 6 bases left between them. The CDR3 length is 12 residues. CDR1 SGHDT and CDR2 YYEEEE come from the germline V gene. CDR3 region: CASSTISYEQYF. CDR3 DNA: TGTGCCAGCAGTACAATCTCCTACGAGCAGTACTTC.

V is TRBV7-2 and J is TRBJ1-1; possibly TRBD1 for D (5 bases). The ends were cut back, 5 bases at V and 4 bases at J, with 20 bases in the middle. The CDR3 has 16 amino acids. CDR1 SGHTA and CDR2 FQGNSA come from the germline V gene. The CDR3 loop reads CASSARTGPVGTEAFF. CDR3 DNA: TGTGCCAGCAGCGCACGGACGGGGCCGGTTGGCACTGAAGCTTTCTTT.

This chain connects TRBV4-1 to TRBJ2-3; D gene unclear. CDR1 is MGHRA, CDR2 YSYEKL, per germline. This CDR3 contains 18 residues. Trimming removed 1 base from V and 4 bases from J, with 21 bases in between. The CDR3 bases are TGCGCCAGCAGCCAAGGCCCCCCCGGGTCCCTAATTCCAGATACGCAGTATTTT. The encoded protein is CASSQGPPGSLIPDTQYF.

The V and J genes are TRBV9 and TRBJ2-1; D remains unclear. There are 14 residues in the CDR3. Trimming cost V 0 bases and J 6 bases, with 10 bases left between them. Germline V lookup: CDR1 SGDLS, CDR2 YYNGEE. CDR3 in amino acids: CASSVEGFGNEQFF. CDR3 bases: TGTGCCAGCAGCGTAGAGGGATTCGGCAATGAGCAGTTCTTC.